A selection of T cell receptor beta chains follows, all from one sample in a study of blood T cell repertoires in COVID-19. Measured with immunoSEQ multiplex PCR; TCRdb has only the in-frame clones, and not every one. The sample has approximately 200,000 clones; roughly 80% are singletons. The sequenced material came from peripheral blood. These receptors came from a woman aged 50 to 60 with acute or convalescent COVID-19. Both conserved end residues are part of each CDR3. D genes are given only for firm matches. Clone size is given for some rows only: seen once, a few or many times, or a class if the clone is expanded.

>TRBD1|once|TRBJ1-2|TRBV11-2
CASSLRRGPGYTF
TGTGCCAGCAGCCTACGGAGGGGGCCTGGCTACACCTTC
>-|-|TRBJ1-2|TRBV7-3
CASSLGQGDGYTF
TGTGCCAGCAGCTTAGGGCAGGGCGATGGCTACACCTTC
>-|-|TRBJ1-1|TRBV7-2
CASSGWTEGNTEAFF
TGTGCCAGCAGCGGATGGACGGAGGGGAACACTGAAGCTTTCTTT
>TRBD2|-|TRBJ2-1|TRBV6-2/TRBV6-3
CASSFYVGIGGGAQEQFF
TGTGCCAGCAGTTTTTACGTCGGGATCGGCGGGGGGGCTCAAGAGCAGTTCTTC
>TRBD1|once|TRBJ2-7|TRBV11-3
CASRTDRAYEQYF
TGTGCCAGCAGGACGGACAGGGCCTACGAGCAGTACTTC
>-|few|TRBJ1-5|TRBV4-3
CASSQEYGQPQHF
TGCGCCAGCAGCCAAGAATACGGTCAGCCCCAGCATTTT
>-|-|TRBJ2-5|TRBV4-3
CASSQDPADQETQYF
TGCGCCAGCAGCCAAGATCCGGCGGATCAAGAGACCCAGTACTTC
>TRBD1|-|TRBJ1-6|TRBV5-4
CASSGGTGYSPLHF
TGTGCCAGCAGCGGAGGGACAGGATATTCACCCCTCCACTTT
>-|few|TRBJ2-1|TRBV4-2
CASSQGNWAEQFF
TGTGCCAGCAGCCAAGGAAATTGGGCTGAGCAGTTCTTC
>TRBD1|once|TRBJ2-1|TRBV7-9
CASSPVTGGIYNEQFF
TGTGCCAGCAGCCCCGTGACAGGGGGAATTTACAATGAGCAGTTCTTC
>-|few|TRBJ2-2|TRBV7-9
CASSLQDTGELFF
TGTGCCAGCAGCTTACAGGACACCGGGGAGCTGTTTTTT
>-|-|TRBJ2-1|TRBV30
CAWNRDSRRNEQFF
TGTGCCTGGAATCGGGACTCCCGCAGAAATGAGCAGTTCTTC
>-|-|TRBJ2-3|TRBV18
CASSPGLTDTQYF
TGTGCCAGCTCACCAGGGCTAACAGATACGCAGTATTTT
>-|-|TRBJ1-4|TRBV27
CASSFRGDEKLFF
TGTGCCAGCAGTTTCAGGGGTGATGAAAAACTGTTTTTT
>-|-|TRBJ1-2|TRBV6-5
CATLGGISYGYTF
TGTGCCACTCTTGGAGGGATCTCCTATGGCTACACCTTC
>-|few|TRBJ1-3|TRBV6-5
CASSYGSTGNTIYF
TGTGCCAGCAGTTACGGGAGTACTGGAAACACCATATATTTT
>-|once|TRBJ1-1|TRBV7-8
CASSFKGVNTEAFF
TGTGCCAGCAGCTTCAAGGGGGTGAACACTGAAGCTTTCTTT
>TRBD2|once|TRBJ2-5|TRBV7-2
CASSITSGEETQYF
TGTGCCAGCAGCATCACTAGCGGAGAAGAGACCCAGTACTTC
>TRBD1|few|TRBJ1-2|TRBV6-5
CASSYQQGSGYTF
TGTGCCAGCAGTTACCAACAGGGGTCTGGCTACACCTTC
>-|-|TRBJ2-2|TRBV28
CATNSITTGELFF
TGTGCCACCAATAGTATTACCACCGGGGAGCTGTTTTTT
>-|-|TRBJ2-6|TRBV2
CASRGGGANVLTF
TGTGCCAGCAGAGGAGGTGGGGCCAACGTCCTGACTTTC
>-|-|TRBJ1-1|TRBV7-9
CASSLMTGPAFF
TGTGCCAGCAGCTTAATGACAGGCCCAGCTTTCTTT
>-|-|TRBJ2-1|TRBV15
CATSRDSGFNEQFF
TGTGCCACCAGCAGAGATTCAGGGTTCAATGAGCAGTTCTTC
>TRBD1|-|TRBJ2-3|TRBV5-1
CASSFGQGPDTQYF
TGCGCCAGCAGCTTTGGACAGGGTCCAGATACGCAGTATTTT
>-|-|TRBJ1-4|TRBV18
CASSPELAGEKLFF
TGTGCCAGCTCACCTGAACTTGCAGGTGAAAAACTGTTTTTT
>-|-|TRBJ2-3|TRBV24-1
CATSDFRQSTDTQYF
TGTGCCACCAGTGATTTCCGACAGAGCACAGATACGCAGTATTTT
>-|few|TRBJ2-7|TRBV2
CASRQQNEQYF
TGTGCCAGCAGACAGCAGAACGAGCAGTACTTC
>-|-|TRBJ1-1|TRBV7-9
CASSFEGDTEAFF
TGTGCCAGCAGCTTCGAGGGAGACACTGAAGCTTTCTTT